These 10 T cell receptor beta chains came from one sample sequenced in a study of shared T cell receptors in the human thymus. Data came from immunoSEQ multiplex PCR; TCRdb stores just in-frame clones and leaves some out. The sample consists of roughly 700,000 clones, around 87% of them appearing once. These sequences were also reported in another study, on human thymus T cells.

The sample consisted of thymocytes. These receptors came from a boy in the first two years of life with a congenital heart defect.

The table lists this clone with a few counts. Here the CDR3 reads CASSLNPYGEKLFF. The CDR3 DNA sequence: TGTGCCAGCAGTTTGAACCCCTACGGGGAAAAACTGTTTTTT. V gene TRBV28 combines with J gene TRBJ1-4; D unclear. Trimming stripped 3 bases from V and 8 bases from J, with 13 bases between. CDR3 length: 14 amino acids. In germline, CDR1 is MDHEN, CDR2 SYDVKM.

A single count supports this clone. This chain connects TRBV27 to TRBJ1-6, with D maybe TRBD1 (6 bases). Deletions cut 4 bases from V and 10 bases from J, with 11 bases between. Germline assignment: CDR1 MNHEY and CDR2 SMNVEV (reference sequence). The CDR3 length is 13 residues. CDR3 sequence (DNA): TGTGCCAGCAGTTCACAGGGAAAGTCACCCCTCCACTTT. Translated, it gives CASSSQGKSPLHF.

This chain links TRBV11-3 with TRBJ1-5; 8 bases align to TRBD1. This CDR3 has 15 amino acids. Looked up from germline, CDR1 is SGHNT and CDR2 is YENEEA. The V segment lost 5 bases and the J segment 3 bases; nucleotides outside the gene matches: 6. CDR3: CASSATGGPNQPQHF. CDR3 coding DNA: TGTGCCAGCAGCGCTACAGGGGGGCCCAATCAGCCCCAGCATTTT.

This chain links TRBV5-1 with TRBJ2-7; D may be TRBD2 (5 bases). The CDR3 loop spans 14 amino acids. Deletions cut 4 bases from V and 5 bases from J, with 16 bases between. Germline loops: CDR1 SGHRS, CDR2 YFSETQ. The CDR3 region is CASSRFTRYHEQYF. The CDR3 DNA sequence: TGCGCCAGCAGCCGTTTTACTAGATACCACGAGCAGTACTTC.

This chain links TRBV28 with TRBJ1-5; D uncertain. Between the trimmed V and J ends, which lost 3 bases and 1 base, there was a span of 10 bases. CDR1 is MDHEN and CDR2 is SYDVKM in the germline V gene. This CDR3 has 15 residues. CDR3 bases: TGTGCCAGCAGTTTGGGCGGGAGAAGCAATCAGCCCCAGCATTTT. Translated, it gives CASSLGGRSNQPQHF.

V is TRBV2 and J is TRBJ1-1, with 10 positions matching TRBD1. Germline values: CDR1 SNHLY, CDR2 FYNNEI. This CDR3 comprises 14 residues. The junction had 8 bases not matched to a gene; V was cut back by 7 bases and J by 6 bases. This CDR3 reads CASIGQGEFPEAFF. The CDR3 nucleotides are TGTGCCAGCATCGGACAGGGGGAATTCCCTGAAGCTTTCTTT.

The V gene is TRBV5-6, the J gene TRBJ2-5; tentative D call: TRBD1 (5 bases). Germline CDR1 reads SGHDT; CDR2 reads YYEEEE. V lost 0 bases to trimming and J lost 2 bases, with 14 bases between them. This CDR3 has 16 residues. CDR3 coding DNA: TGTGCCAGCAGCTTGGGGACACCAATCCCTCAAGAGACCCAGTACTTC. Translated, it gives CASSLGTPIPQETQYF.

CDR3 DNA sequence: TGTGCCAGCAGCCTCAGAATCGACAGGGCTCGGGAAAAACTGTTTTTT. Its protein product is CASSLRIDRAREKLFF. The J gene is TRBJ1-4, the V gene TRBV4-2; TRBD1 matches 7 bases. From germline, CDR1 is LGHNA and CDR2 YNFKEQ. Trimming at V came to 4 bases and at J to 8 bases, leaving 13 bases not matched to a gene. This CDR3 has 16 amino acids.

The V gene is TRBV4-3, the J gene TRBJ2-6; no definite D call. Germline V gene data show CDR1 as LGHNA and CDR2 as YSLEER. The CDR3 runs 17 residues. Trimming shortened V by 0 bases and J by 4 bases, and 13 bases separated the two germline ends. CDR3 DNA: TGCGCCAGCAGCCAAGATGTGAGAGTATCGGGGGCCAACGTCCTGACTTTC. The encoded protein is CASSQDVRVSGANVLTF.

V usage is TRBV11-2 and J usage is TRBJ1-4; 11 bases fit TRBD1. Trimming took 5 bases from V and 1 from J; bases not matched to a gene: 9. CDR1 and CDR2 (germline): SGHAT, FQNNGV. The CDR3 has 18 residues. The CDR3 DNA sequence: TGTGCCAGCAGCCCCCACTCCGGGACAGGGGGAACTAATGAAAAACTGTTTTTT. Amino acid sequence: CASSPHSGTGGTNEKLFF.